This record covers a single TCR beta chain. TCRdb keeps only in-frame clones here, not all; method: immunoSEQ multiplex PCR. The data show approximately 150,000 clones, about 86% seen once. This sample was taken from a study of blood T cell repertoires in COVID-19. The sequenced sample was peripheral blood. The clonotype comes from a woman in her sixties or seventies with acute or convalescent COVID-19.

The CDR3 protein is CASSELTTGEDTQYF. The CDR3 DNA reads as TGTGCCAGCAGCGAATTAACGACAGGGGAAGATACGCAGTATTTT. V usage is TRBV9 and J usage is TRBJ2-3; 8 bases fit TRBD1. CDR3 length: 15 residues. Germline V gives CDR1 SGDLS, CDR2 YYNGEE. The J segment lost 5 bases and the V segment lost 3 bases, leaving 8 bases of the junction unmatched. The full variable domain, in which reference TRBV9 and TRBJ2-3 provide the parts outside the CDR3, is DSGVTQTPKHLITATGQRVTLRCSPRSGDLSVYWYQQSLDQGLQFLIQYYNGEERAKGNILERFSAQQFPDLHSELNLSSLELGDSALYFCASSELTTGEDTQYFGPGTRLTVL.